Listed below are T cell receptor beta chains from one sample, sequenced in a study of blood T cell repertoires in COVID-19. Some clones are missing from TCRdb's copy, which holds only in-frame ones; the method was immunoSEQ multiplex PCR. The sample contains 200,000 to 250,000 clones, roughly 86% of which appear only once. Sequencing used peripheral blood. These receptors all stem from a woman in her seventies with active or convalescent COVID-19. CDR3s include the opening cysteine and the closing phenylalanine or tryptophan.

V gene: TRBV5-1; J gene: TRBJ2-7; CDR3 protein: CASSPGLAGGFYEQYF
V gene: TRBV6-5; J gene: TRBJ2-3; CDR3 protein: CASSQTGLDTQYF
V gene: TRBV19; J gene: TRBJ1-4; CDR3 protein: CASSMSGINEKLFF
V gene: TRBV6-6; J gene: TRBJ1-5; CDR3 protein: CASTRGTGSQPQHF
V gene: TRBV18; J gene: TRBJ1-1; CDR3 protein: CASSPLPVEAFF
V gene: TRBV9; J gene: TRBJ2-3; CDR3 protein: CASSAWNLGGPDTQYF
V gene: TRBV19; J gene: TRBJ1-5; CDR3 protein: CASSMGHRNQPQHF
V gene: TRBV4-3; J gene: TRBJ2-1; CDR3 protein: CASSQEVGHEQFF
V gene: TRBV7-9; J gene: TRBJ1-2; CDR3 protein: CASSLVPGYNGYTF
V gene: TRBV18; J gene: TRBJ1-1; CDR3 protein: CASSADRLGTEAFF
V gene: TRBV7-9; J gene: TRBJ1-5; CDR3 protein: CASARGGRGNQPQHF
V gene: TRBV5-6; J gene: TRBJ2-7; CDR3 protein: CASSLGAGQYF
V gene: TRBV9; J gene: TRBJ1-1; CDR3 protein: CASSATLFTEAFF
V gene: TRBV11-2; J gene: TRBJ1-4; CDR3 protein: CASSLGEGEKLFF
V gene: TRBV6-5; J gene: TRBJ1-2; CDR3 protein: CASTSRGGLLYGYTF
V gene: TRBV7-9; J gene: TRBJ2-1; CDR3 protein: CASSFLTYNEQFF
V gene: TRBV18; J gene: TRBJ1-4; CDR3 protein: CASSTTEIEKLFF
V gene: TRBV7-2; J gene: TRBJ2-2; CDR3 protein: CASRGTGWPGELFF
V gene: TRBV19; J gene: TRBJ2-3; CDR3 protein: CASSLTDTQYF
V gene: TRBV6-5; J gene: TRBJ1-2; CDR3 protein: CASSYVPQGEYGYTF
V gene: TRBV7-9; J gene: TRBJ1-1; CDR3 protein: CASSFEQGLTEAFF
V gene: TRBV10-1; J gene: TRBJ1-1; CDR3 protein: CASSLRGNTEAFF
V gene: TRBV12-3/TRBV12-4; J gene: TRBJ1-1; CDR3 protein: CASSLTGDTEAFF
V gene: TRBV12-3/TRBV12-4; J gene: TRBJ1-2; CDR3 protein: CASRDSNYGYTF
V gene: TRBV5-4; J gene: TRBJ2-1; CDR3 protein: CASSLAGGQFGNEQFF
V gene: TRBV7-3; J gene: TRBJ2-7; CDR3 protein: CASSQLAGGPYEQYF
V gene: TRBV6-5; J gene: TRBJ1-2; CDR3 protein: CASRYRGMSYGYTF
V gene: TRBV20-1; J gene: TRBJ1-1; CDR3 protein: CSASRGNTEAFF
V gene: TRBV9; J gene: TRBJ1-4; CDR3 protein: CASSQTGLNEKLFF
V gene: TRBV5-1; J gene: TRBJ2-3; CDR3 protein: CASSLEVERYF
V gene: TRBV5-1; J gene: TRBJ2-1; CDR3 protein: CASSRDRVGGNEQFF
V gene: TRBV6-6; J gene: TRBJ2-3; CDR3 protein: CASSYTNPSTDTQYF
V gene: TRBV2; J gene: TRBJ1-3; CDR3 protein: CASSERTGVFSGNTIYF
V gene: TRBV19; J gene: TRBJ1-5; CDR3 protein: CASRTNSNQPQHF
V gene: TRBV19; J gene: TRBJ1-3; CDR3 protein: CASSIPSRTGNTIYF